What follows describes a single TCR beta chain. What it binds is unknown. Per germline, CDR1 MNHNS and CDR2 SASEGT. Trimming left V 5 bases short and J 8 bases short, with 13 bases between. The CDR3 has 13 residues. This sample was included in a study of graft-versus-host responses after intestinal transplantation. The overall study: As for transplant type, recipients had multivisceral, liver-intestinal, or isolated intestinal grafts. Recipients uniformly received anti-thymocyte globulin induction, followed by tacrolimus and steroids for roughly three years.

Method: immunoSEQ multiplex PCR; TCRdb's copy keeps in-frame clones and lacks some. The sample includes approximately 100,000 clones, roughly 90% seen only once; the top ten take about 1%. The chain combines TRBV6-1 with TRBJ1-5; D is uncertain. Sample: unstimulated CD4+ T cells sorted from spleen or lymph node cells, taken before intestinal transplant. This clonotype was sampled from a human donor who received an intestinal transplant. The CDR3 reads CASSPDGVEPQHF. In DNA form, the CDR3 reads TGTGCCAGCAGTCCGGACGGGGTCGAGCCCCAGCATTTT.